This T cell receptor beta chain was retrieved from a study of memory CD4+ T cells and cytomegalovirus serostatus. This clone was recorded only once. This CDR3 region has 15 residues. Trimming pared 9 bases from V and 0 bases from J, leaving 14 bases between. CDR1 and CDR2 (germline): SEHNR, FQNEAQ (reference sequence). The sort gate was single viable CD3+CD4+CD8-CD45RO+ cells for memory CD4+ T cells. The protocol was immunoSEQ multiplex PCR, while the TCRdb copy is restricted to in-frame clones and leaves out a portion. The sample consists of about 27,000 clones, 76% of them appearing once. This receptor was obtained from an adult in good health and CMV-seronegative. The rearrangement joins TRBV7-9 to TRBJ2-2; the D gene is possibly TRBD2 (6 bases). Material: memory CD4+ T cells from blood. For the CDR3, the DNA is TGTGCCAGGGAGGGGAACGGACCGAACACCGGGGAGCTGTTTTTT. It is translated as CAREGNGPNTGELFF.